These 12 T cell receptor beta chains were sequenced from one sample in a study of OX40 agonist ivuxolimab in advanced cancers. Profiled with immunoSEQ multiplex PCR; TCRdb holds only in-frame clones, not every one. The sample contains tens of thousands of clones, roughly 80% of which appear only once. Sequenced material: CD4+ or CD8+ T cells sorted from blood, taken in a trial of the OX40 agonist ivuxolimab. These receptors were taken from an adult with an advanced solid tumor such as melanoma, head and neck, liver or kidney cancer.

This sequence joins TRBV5-1 and TRBJ2-5, with 10 bases that match TRBD2. The germline V gene has CDR1 SGHRS and CDR2 YFSETQ. The CDR3 is 15 residues long. The V and J ends lost 0 bases and 5 bases, in that order; junction bases with no gene match: 4. CDR3 loop: CASSLGGLASETQYF. The CDR3, as DNA: TGCGCCAGCAGCTTGGGGGGACTAGCGTCGGAGACCCAGTACTTC.

This chain joins TRBV21-1 and TRBJ1-2. TRBV21-1 is reported as a pseudogene. The CDR3 consists of 19 residues. The CDR3 coding sequence is TGTGCCAGCAGTTGGGAGGGGCTACTAGGGAAATGCCCGAGAGGTGGCTACACCTTC. Translation gives CASSWEGLLGKCPRGGYTF.

The chain carries TRBV27 and TRBJ1-2; D is undetermined. Germline CDR1 and CDR2: MNHEY and SMNVEV (reference sequence). V gave up 2 bases and J gave up 8 bases, with 18 bases separating them. The CDR3 spans 15 residues. The CDR3 protein is CASSLGAGPLGGYTF. The CDR3 DNA follows: TGTGCCAGCAGTTTAGGAGCGGGCCCCTTGGGGGGCTACACCTTC.

This clone is deemed medium-sized. This sequence joins TRBV19 and TRBJ2-3, with 8 bases matching TRBD1. CDR3 length: 15 amino acids. The trim removed 6 bases at V and 0 bases at J, leaving 5 bases unmatched. Per germline, CDR1 LNHDA and CDR2 SQIVND (reference sequence). The CDR3 is CASRDRVLSTDTQYF. CDR3 DNA sequence: TGTGCCAGTAGGGACAGGGTCCTTAGCACAGATACGCAGTATTTT.

The V and J genes are TRBV7-3 and TRBJ2-2; D ambiguous. V lost 3 bases and J 6 bases, leaving 11 bases between the germline ends. This CDR3 has 14 residues. CDR1 SGHTA and CDR2 FQGTGA come from the germline V gene. CDR3 region: CASSLDPNAGELFF. DNA of the CDR3: TGTGCCAGCAGCTTGGACCCTAATGCCGGGGAGCTGTTTTTT. Looking up the rest from reference TRBV7-3 and TRBJ2-2 gives the full variable domain: GAGVSQTPSNKVTEKGKYVELRCDPISGHTALYWYRQSLGQGPEFLIYFQGTGAADDSGLPNDRFFAVRPEGSVSTLKIQRTERGDSAVYLCASSLDPNAGELFFGEGSRLTVL.

This clone has just one count. This rearrangement joins TRBV5-5 to TRBJ2-1; D is perhaps TRBD2 (5 bases). This CDR3 spans 14 amino acids. Germline assignment: CDR1 SGHKS and CDR2 YYEKEE (reference sequence). Trimming removed 2 bases at V and 8 bases at J, with 14 bases between. The CDR3 is CASSFLARLDEQFF. Here the CDR3 DNA reads TGTGCCAGCAGCTTTCTAGCTCGGTTGGATGAGCAGTTCTTC.

This chain uses TRBV5-1 with TRBJ1-4; D ambiguous. The CDR3 consists of 15 residues. Germline assignment: CDR1 SGHRS and CDR2 YFSETQ. The V end lost 7 bases, the J end lost 0 bases, and 13 bases lay between the germline ends. In nucleotides, the CDR3 is TGCGCCAGCGCGATTTCTTTGACAACTAATGAAAAACTGTTTTTT. This codes for CASAISLTTNEKLFF.

This chain uses TRBV7-6 with TRBJ1-1; TRBD1 might be the D (5 bases). The CDR3 has 13 amino acids. Trimming removed 5 bases at V and 3 bases at J, with 10 bases between. Per the germline V gene, CDR1 is SGHVS and CDR2 is FNYEAQ. Here the CDR3 DNA reads TGTGCCAGCAGCATACAGGCTTACACTGAAGCTTTCTTT. Its protein product is CASSIQAYTEAFF.

The chain couples TRBV27 to TRBJ1-3; D is undetermined. Per germline, CDR1 MNHEY and CDR2 SMNVEV (reference sequence). Trimming took 9 bases from V and 0 from J, leaving 3 bases between them. The CDR3 loop spans 11 amino acids. The CDR3 DNA follows: TGTGCCAGAAGCTCTGGAAACACCATATATTTT. Its protein is CARSSGNTIYF.

This clone is a singleton in its sample. The rearrangement uses TRBV11-2 and TRBJ2-3; D is unclear. There are 12 residues in the CDR3. CDR1 and CDR2 (germline): SGHAT, FQNNGV. The V end lost 3 bases, the J end lost 2 bases, and 3 bases lay between the germline ends. CDR3 sequence (DNA): TGTGCCAGCAGCTTCGACACAGATACGCAGTATTTT. Translation: CASSFDTDTQYF.

The chain has TRBV7-2 and TRBJ2-1; D gene uncertain. Per the germline V gene, CDR1 is SGHTA and CDR2 is FQGNSA. Trimming took 2 bases from V and 5 from J, leaving 16 bases between them. This CDR3 has 16 amino acids. CDR3 sequence (DNA): TGTGCCAGCAGCTTAAACGGACCGCCGTTGGACAATGAGCAGTTCTTC. Its translation is CASSLNGPPLDNEQFF.

The rearrangement links TRBV5-1 to TRBJ2-3, with TRBD1 as a possible D gene (5 bases). V lost 0 bases, J lost 4 bases, and 9 bases lay in between. CDR1 SGHRS and CDR2 YFSETQ come from the germline V gene. This CDR3 has 14 residues. CDR3 residues: CASSLERGPDTQYF. The CDR3 DNA reads TGCGCCAGCAGCTTGGAAAGGGGCCCAGATACGCAGTATTTT.